The 3 T cell receptor beta chains below all came from one sample that was sequenced in a study of blood T cell repertoires in COVID-19. This table comes from immunoSEQ multiplex PCR, and its TCRdb copy is limited to in-frame clones, with some not included. The sample yields about 150,000 clones, approximately 85% seen once. The source material was peripheral blood. All receptors derive from an elderly man with COVID-19, enrolled during active disease.

The chain is built from TRBV28 and TRBJ2-3; TRBD1 matches 7 bases. The CDR3 is 15 residues long. CDR1 and CDR2 from the germline V gene are MDHEN and SYDVKM. V shed 2 bases and J 5 bases; nucleotides not matched to a gene: 7. The CDR3 here is CASSLGRQGLDTQYF. CDR3 sequence (DNA): TGTGCCAGCAGTTTAGGGAGACAGGGATTAGATACGCAGTATTTT.

The J gene is TRBJ2-3, the V gene TRBV5-1; TRBD1 matches 9 bases. This CDR3 comprises 14 residues. Germline V lookup: CDR1 SGHRS, CDR2 YFSETQ. With V trimmed by 2 bases and J by 5 bases, 3 bases remained unmatched. In nucleotides, the CDR3 is TGCGCCAGCAGCTTACAGGGGGCAGGAGATACGCAGTATTTT. This encodes CASSLQGAGDTQYF.

The V call is TRBV25-1, the J call TRBJ2-1; a weak D match, TRBD2 (7 bases). The CDR3 runs 16 residues. In germline, CDR1 is MGHDK, CDR2 SYGVNS. V lost 3 bases to trimming and J lost 6 bases, with 18 bases between them. The CDR3 is CASSDHPQGGGNEQFF. The CDR3 DNA reads TGTGCCAGCAGTGATCACCCACAGGGAGGGGGCAATGAGCAGTTCTTC.